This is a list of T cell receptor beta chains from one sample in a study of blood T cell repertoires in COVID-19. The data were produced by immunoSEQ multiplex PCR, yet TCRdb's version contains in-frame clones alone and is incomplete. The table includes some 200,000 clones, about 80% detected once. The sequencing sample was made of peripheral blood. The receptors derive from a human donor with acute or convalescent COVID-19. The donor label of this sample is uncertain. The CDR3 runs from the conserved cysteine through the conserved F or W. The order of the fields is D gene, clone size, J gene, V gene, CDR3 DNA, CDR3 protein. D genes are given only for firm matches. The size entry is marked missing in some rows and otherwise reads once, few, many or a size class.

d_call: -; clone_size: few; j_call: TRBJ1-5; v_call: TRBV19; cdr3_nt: TGTGCCAGTAGTATGAGTTTTCAGCCCCAGCATTTT; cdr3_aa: CASSMSFQPQHF
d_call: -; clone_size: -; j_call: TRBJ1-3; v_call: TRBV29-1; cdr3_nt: TGCAGCGTGACCCCGACAGGAAACTCTGGAAACACCATATATTTT; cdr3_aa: CSVTPTGNSGNTIYF
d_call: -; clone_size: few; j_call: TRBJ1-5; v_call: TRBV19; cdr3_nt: TGTGCCAGTAGGGGAGGTTATAGCAATCAGCCCCAGCATTTT; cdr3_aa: CASRGGYSNQPQHF
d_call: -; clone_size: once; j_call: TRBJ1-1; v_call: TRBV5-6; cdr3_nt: TGTGCCAGCAGCCCCCGGGAGGGGATTGCTGAAGCTTTCTTT; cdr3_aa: CASSPREGIAEAFF
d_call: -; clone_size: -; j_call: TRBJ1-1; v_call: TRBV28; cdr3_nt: TGTGCCAGCACTACAGACCGACCTGAAGCTTTCTTT; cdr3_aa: CASTTDRPEAFF
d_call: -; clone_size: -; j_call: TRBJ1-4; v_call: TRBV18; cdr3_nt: TGTGCCAGCTCAAGGACACCCTCTAATGAAAAACTGTTTTTT; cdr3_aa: CASSRTPSNEKLFF
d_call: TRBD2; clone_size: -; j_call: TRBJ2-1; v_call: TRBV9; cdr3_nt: TGTGCCAGCAGCGTACGACCGGGGGGCAATGAGCAGTTCTTC; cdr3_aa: CASSVRPGGNEQFF
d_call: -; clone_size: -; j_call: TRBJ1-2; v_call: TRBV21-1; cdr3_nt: TGTGCCAGCAGCAAAGCCCATAACTATGGCTACACCTTC; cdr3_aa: CASSKAHNYGYTF
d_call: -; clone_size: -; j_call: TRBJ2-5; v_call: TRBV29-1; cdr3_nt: TGCAGCCCTGAGACCCAGTACTTC; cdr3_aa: CSPETQYF
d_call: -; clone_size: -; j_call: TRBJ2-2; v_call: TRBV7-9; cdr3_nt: TGTGCCAGCCGCCGGCTAGCGAACACCGGGGAGCTGTTTTTT; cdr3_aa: CASRRLANTGELFF
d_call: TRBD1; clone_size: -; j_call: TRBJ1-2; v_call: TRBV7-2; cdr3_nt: TGTGCCAGCGCCCGGGACAGGTCGGAGGTCTATGGCTACACCTTC; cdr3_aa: CASARDRSEVYGYTF
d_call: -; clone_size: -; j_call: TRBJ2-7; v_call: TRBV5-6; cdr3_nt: TGTGCCAGCAGCGGGAGGCTACTCGGGAAAAAGTACTTC; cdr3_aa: CASSGRLLGKKYF
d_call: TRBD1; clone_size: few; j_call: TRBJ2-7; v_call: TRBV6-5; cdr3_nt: TGTGCCAGCACCCCCCCAGGGGGTACCTACGAGCAGTACTTC; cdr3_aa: CASTPPGGTYEQYF
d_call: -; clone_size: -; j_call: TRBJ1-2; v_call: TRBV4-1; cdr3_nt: TGCGCCAGCAGCCAAGATCGGGGGGGTGGAGGCTACACCTTC; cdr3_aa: CASSQDRGGGGYTF
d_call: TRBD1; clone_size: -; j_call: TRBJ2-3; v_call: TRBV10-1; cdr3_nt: TGCGCCAGCAGTAGAGACAGGGGAGATACGCAGTATTTT; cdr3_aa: CASSRDRGDTQYF
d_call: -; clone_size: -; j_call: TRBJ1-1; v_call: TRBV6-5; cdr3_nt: TGTGCCAGCAGTTACCGCGGGGGTGTCCCTGAAGCTTTCTTT; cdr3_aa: CASSYRGGVPEAFF
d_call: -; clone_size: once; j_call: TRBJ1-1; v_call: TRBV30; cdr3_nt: TGTGCCTGGAGCGGGTTCTCGGGGAAAATTTTCGAGGGCACTGAAGCTTTCTTT; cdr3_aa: CAWSGFSGKIFEGTEAFF
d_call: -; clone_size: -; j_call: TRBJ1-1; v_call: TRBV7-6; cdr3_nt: TGTGCCAGCAGCTCCCCCGTGGCGGGGGGCCAGAACACTGAAGCTTTCTTT; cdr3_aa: CASSSPVAGGQNTEAFF
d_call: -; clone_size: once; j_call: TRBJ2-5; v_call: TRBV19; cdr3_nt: TGTGCCAGTAGTATCAACCAAGAGACCCAGTACTTC; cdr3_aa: CASSINQETQYF
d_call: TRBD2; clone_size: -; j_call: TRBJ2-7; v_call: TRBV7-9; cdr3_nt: TGTGCCAGCAGCTCAACTAGCGGGGGCTCCTACGAGCAGTACTTC; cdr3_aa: CASSSTSGGSYEQYF
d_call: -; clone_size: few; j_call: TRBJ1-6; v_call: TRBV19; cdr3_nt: TGTGCCAGTATCAGGGTGCACTCCTATAATTCACCCCTCCACTTT; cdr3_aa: CASIRVHSYNSPLHF
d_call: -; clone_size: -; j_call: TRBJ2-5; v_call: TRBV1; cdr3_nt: TGCACCAGCAGCCAGGGGACAGGGATGAGCCAAGAGACCCAGTACTTC; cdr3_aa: CTSSQGTGMSQETQYF
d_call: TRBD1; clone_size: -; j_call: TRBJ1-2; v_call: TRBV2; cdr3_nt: TGTGCCAGCAGCTCGGGACAGGGGGTGGGCTACACCTTC; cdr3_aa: CASSSGQGVGYTF
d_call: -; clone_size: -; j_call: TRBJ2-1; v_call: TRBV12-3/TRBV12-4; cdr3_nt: TGTGCCAGCAGTTTGGGGAGATCCTATGAGCAGTTCTTC; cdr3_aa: CASSLGRSYEQFF
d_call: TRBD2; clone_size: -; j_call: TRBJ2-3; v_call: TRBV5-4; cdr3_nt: TGTGCCAGCAGCTCGGGACTAGCGGGAGGATCAGATACGCAGTATTTT; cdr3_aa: CASSSGLAGGSDTQYF
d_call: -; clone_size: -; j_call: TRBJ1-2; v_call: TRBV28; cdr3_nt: TGTGCCAGCAGTTTAGGCAGGGCTAGCTATGGCTACACCTTC; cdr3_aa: CASSLGRASYGYTF
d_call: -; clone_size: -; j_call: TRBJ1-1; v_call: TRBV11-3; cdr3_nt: TGTGCCAGCAGCTTCGAGGGTAACACTGAAGCTTTCTTT; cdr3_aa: CASSFEGNTEAFF
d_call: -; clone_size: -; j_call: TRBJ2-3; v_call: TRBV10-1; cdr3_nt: TGCGCCAGCAGCGAGAGCGTCAAGGTGGGGCCAGATACGCAGTATTTT; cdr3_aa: CASSESVKVGPDTQYF
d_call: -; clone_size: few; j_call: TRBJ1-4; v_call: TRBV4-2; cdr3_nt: TGTGCCAGCAGCCAAGAGGGGGCGGGGGTCAAGGAAAAACTGTTTTTT; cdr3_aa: CASSQEGAGVKEKLFF
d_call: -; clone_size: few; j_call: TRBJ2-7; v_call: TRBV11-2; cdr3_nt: TGTGCCAGCAGCCCTACCAAGGGACTTTACCACTACGAGCAGTACTTC; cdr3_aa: CASSPTKGLYHYEQYF
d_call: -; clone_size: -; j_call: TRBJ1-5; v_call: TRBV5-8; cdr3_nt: TGTGCCAGCAGTCCTAACCGGGGGATCGGATCGCAGCCCCAGCATTTT; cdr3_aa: CASSPNRGIGSQPQHF
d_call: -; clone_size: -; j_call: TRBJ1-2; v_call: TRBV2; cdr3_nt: TGTGCCAGCAGCCCTGGTCGACAGTATGGCTACACCTTC; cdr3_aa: CASSPGRQYGYTF
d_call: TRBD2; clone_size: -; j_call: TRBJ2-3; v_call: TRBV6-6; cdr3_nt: TGTGCCAGCAGTCGGGGACTAGCGGGAGGAATCACAGATACGCAGTATTTT; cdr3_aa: CASSRGLAGGITDTQYF
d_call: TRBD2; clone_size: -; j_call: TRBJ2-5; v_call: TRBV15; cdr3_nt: TGTGCCACCATCTTCGACAGGGGCTTAGCGGGAGGCCGGGAGGAGACCCAGTACTTC; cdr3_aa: CATIFDRGLAGGREETQYF
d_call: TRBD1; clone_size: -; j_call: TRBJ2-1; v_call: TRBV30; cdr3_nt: TGTGCCTGGAGTCCCACCACCCACAGGGGGACTGAGCAGTTCTTC; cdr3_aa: CAWSPTTHRGTEQFF
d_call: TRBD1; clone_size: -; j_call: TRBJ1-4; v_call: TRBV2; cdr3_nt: TGTGCCAGCAGGACAGGGCGCACTAATGAAAAACTGTTTTTT; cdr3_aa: CASRTGRTNEKLFF
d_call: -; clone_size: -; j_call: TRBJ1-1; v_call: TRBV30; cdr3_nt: TGTGCCTGGAACCCGGACACCATGAACACTGAAGCTTTCTTT; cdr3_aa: CAWNPDTMNTEAFF
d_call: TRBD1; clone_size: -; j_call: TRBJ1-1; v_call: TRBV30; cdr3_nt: TGTGCCTGGAGTGTAAGGGGACAGGGTAAAGGGGTGGACACTGAAGCTTTCTTT; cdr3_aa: CAWSVRGQGKGVDTEAFF
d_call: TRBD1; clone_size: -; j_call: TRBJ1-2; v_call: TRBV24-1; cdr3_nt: TGTGCCACCAGTGATTTGCAGCAGGGGGCAGACTATGGCTACACCTTC; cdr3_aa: CATSDLQQGADYGYTF
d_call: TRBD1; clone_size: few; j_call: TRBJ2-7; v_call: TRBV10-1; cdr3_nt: TGCGCCAGGACGCGCACAGGGGGCGGCTACGAGCAGTACTTC; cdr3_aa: CARTRTGGGYEQYF
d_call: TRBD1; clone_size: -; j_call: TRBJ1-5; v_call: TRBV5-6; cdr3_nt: TGTGCCAGCAGCTCCTTAACAGGGGCGGGAAGCAATCAGCCCCAGCATTTT; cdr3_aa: CASSSLTGAGSNQPQHF
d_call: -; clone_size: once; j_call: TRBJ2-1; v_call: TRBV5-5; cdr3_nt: TGTGCCAGCAGCGGGACTGGCGCAGGAGGTTACAATGAGCAGTTCTTC; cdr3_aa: CASSGTGAGGYNEQFF
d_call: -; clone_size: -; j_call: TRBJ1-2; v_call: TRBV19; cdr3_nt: TGTGCCAGTAGTTTCAACAGGGAGATGGACTATGGCTACACCTTC; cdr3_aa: CASSFNREMDYGYTF
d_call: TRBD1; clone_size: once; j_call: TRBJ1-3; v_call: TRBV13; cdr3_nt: TGTGCCAGCAGCACACAGGGGGCTGTTGGTGGAAACACCATATATTTT; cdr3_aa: CASSTQGAVGGNTIYF